This is a list of T cell receptor beta chains from one sample in a study of control samples from healthy donors and cancer patients. Method: immunoSEQ multiplex PCR; TCRdb's copy keeps in-frame clones and lacks some. The table includes 70,000 to 80,000 clones, about 90% detected once. Sequenced input: PBMCs. These receptors came from a woman between 55 and 75 years old with head and neck cancer. Each CDR3 is given without its conserved first and last residue. The D gene is left open where the match is weak. Size is stated for part of the rows, as once, few or many counts, or as a class when the clone is expanded.

clone size: -; J gene: TRBJ2-6; V gene: TRBV5-4; D gene: TRBD1; CDR3 protein: ASQTGGSGANVLT
clone size: -; J gene: TRBJ2-5; V gene: TRBV3-1/TRBV3-2; D gene: TRBD2; CDR3 protein: ASSHTSGSVETQY
clone size: -; J gene: TRBJ2-7; V gene: TRBV6-5; D gene: TRBD2; CDR3 protein: ASRTSGLAYEQY
clone size: -; J gene: TRBJ2-3; V gene: TRBV18; D gene: -; CDR3 protein: ASSPSGWDTQY
clone size: -; J gene: TRBJ2-3; V gene: TRBV5-1; D gene: TRBD1; CDR3 protein: ASGLGQGFGDTQY
clone size: -; J gene: TRBJ2-2; V gene: TRBV29-1; D gene: TRBD2; CDR3 protein: SGGSAGGNTGELF
clone size: -; J gene: TRBJ2-7; V gene: TRBV6-1; D gene: -; CDR3 protein: ASSEVTFEQY
clone size: -; J gene: TRBJ1-6; V gene: TRBV24-1; D gene: -; CDR3 protein: ATSVRGPPKSSPLH
clone size: few; J gene: TRBJ1-5; V gene: TRBV4-3; D gene: -; CDR3 protein: ASSPRQGSNQPQH
clone size: -; J gene: TRBJ2-3; V gene: TRBV4-2; D gene: TRBD2; CDR3 protein: ASSQVRSGRASTDTQY
clone size: -; J gene: TRBJ2-1; V gene: TRBV4-1; D gene: -; CDR3 protein: ASSQGSSGTSYNEQF
clone size: -; J gene: TRBJ2-1; V gene: TRBV7-6; D gene: TRBD2; CDR3 protein: ASSPLAGAYNEQF
clone size: -; J gene: TRBJ2-7; V gene: TRBV11-2; D gene: TRBD2; CDR3 protein: ASSLDLAAYEQY
clone size: -; J gene: TRBJ2-7; V gene: TRBV28; D gene: -; CDR3 protein: ASSGERYEQY
clone size: -; J gene: TRBJ2-7; V gene: TRBV6-2/TRBV6-3; D gene: -; CDR3 protein: ASSSPPSGLSYEQY
clone size: -; J gene: TRBJ2-1; V gene: TRBV5-1; D gene: TRBD2; CDR3 protein: ASSSQREGRVNEQF
clone size: -; J gene: TRBJ2-7; V gene: TRBV27; D gene: -; CDR3 protein: ASRWGTLDAYEQY
clone size: few; J gene: TRBJ1-1; V gene: TRBV18; D gene: -; CDR3 protein: ASSFGRDTEAF
clone size: -; J gene: TRBJ1-1; V gene: TRBV5-4; D gene: -; CDR3 protein: ASSIQGNLATEAF
clone size: -; J gene: TRBJ2-3; V gene: TRBV28; D gene: -; CDR3 protein: ASSYEPGLPKRGIGTDTQY
clone size: few; J gene: TRBJ2-3; V gene: TRBV11-2; D gene: -; CDR3 protein: ASSLGTGRTDTQY
clone size: -; J gene: TRBJ1-2; V gene: TRBV3-1/TRBV3-2; D gene: TRBD1; CDR3 protein: ASSQDGTGGYGYT
clone size: few; J gene: TRBJ2-2; V gene: TRBV29-1; D gene: TRBD1; CDR3 protein: SVDVQGAGELF
clone size: -; J gene: TRBJ1-4; V gene: TRBV19; D gene: TRBD1; CDR3 protein: ASRPTGGLEKLF
clone size: -; J gene: TRBJ2-7; V gene: TRBV6-5; D gene: -; CDR3 protein: ASSLAEAYEQY
clone size: -; J gene: TRBJ2-1; V gene: TRBV7-2; D gene: -; CDR3 protein: ASRLGLAEYNEQF
clone size: -; J gene: TRBJ2-3; V gene: TRBV24-1; D gene: -; CDR3 protein: ATSASTDTQY
clone size: -; J gene: TRBJ1-1; V gene: TRBV19; D gene: -; CDR3 protein: ASSTTVNTEAF
clone size: -; J gene: TRBJ2-7; V gene: TRBV19; D gene: TRBD2; CDR3 protein: ASSTSLTAGIAYEQY